The entry below describes one T cell receptor beta chain. Its target is unknown. This CDR3 spans 12 amino acids. V was cut by 5 bases and J by 7 bases, with 9 bases left in between. Germline lookup yields CDR1 LNHDA and CDR2 SQIVND (reference sequence). These data are taken from a study of glioma-infiltrating T cells after dendritic cell vaccination. Whole-study findings and limits: Estimated pretreatment TIL content predicted outcome after dendritic cell vaccination. Complete blood and tumor specimen sets were limited to few patients.

Clones were read by immunoSEQ multiplex PCR, and TCRdb kept only the in-frame ones, dropping some. The sample includes roughly 23,000 clones, approximately 85% of them seen just once. The input for sequencing was blood, taken before dendritic cell vaccination. The chain couples TRBV19 to TRBJ2-1, with D hard to call. The receptor's source is a human donor with glioblastoma. The CDR3 here is CASSPHKNEQFF. CDR3 nucleotide sequence: TGTGCCAGTAGTCCACATAAAAATGAGCAGTTCTTC.